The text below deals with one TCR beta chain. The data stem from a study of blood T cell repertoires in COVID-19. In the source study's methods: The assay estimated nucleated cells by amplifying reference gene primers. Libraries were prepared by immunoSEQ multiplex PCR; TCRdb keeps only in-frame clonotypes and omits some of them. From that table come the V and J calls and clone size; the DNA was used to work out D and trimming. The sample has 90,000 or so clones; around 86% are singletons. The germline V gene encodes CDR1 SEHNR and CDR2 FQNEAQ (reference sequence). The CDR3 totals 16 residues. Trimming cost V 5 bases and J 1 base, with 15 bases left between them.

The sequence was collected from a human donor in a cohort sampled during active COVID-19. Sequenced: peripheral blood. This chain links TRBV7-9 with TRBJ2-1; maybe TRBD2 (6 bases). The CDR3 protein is CASSPWAGSSYNEQFF. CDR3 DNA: TGTGCCAGCAGCCCCTGGGCGGGGTCATCCTACAATGAGCAGTTCTTC.